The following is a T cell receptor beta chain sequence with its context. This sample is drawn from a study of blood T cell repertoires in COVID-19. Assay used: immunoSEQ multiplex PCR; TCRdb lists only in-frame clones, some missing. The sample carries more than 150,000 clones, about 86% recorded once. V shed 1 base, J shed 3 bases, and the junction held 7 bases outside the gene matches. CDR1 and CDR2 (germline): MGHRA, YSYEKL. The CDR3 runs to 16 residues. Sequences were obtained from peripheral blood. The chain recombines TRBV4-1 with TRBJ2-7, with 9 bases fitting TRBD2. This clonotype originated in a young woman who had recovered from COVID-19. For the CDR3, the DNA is TGCGCCAGCAGCCAAGTTGTAGCGGGGGTGCACTACGAGCAGTACTTC. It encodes CASSQVVAGVHYEQYF.